A single sample gave rise to the 2 T cell receptor beta chains below, sequenced in a study of T cells after yellow fever vaccination. TCRdb recomputed calls from the 5' RACE reads with MiXCR, one row per CDR3 protein. The sample includes some 350,000 distinct CDR3 sequences, roughly 11% of them seen just once. The sample in question was PBMCs, obtained on the day of the first yellow fever vaccination. Receptors originate from a man younger than 35 who received the YFV17D yellow fever vaccine.

The V call is TRBV6-1, the J call TRBJ2-7, with D tentatively TRBD1 (9 bases). Trimming took off 4 bases at V and 8 bases at J, with 21 bases between the two ends. CDR1 is MNHNS and CDR2 is SASEGT in the germline V gene. This CDR3 spans 15 amino acids. The CDR3 spells CASSADRGSGGQQYV. In DNA, the CDR3 is TGTGCCAGCAGTGCGGACAGGGGTTCGGGGGGGCAGCAGTACGTC.

This clonotype occurred many times. The chain is built from TRBV5-4 and TRBJ1-1, with D unresolved. This CDR3 region has 14 residues. Looked up from germline, CDR1 is SGHNT and CDR2 is YYREEE (reference sequence). Trimming shortened V by 0 bases and J by 0 bases, and 6 bases separated the two germline ends. CDR3 loop: CASSLERVNTEAFF. CDR3 DNA sequence: TGTGCCAGCAGCTTGGAGCGGGTGAACACTGAAGCTTTCTTT.